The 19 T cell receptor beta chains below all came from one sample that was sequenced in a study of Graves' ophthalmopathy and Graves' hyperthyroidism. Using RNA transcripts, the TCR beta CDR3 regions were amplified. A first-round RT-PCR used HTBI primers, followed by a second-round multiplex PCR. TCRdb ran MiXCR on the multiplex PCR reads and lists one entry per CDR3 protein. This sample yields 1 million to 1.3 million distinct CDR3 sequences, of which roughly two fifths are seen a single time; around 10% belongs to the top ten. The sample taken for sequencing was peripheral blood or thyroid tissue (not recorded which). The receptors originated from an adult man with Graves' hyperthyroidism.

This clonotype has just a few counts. CDR3 nucleotides: TGTGCCAGCAGGAGCGCGGACTCTGGAAACACCATATATTTT. Translating gives CASRSADSGNTIYF. The chain recombines TRBV7-9 with TRBJ1-3; D is ambiguous. This CDR3 comprises 14 residues. Trimming removed 6 bases from V and 0 bases from J, with 9 bases in between. Per the germline V gene, CDR1 is SEHNR and CDR2 is FQNEAQ (reference sequence).

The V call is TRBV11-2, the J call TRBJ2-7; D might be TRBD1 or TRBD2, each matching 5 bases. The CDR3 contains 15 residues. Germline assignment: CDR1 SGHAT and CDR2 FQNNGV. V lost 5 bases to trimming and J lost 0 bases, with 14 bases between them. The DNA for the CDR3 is TGTGCCAGCAGCAGAGGGGACCAGGGCTCCTACGAGCAGTACTTC. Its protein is CASSRGDQGSYEQYF.

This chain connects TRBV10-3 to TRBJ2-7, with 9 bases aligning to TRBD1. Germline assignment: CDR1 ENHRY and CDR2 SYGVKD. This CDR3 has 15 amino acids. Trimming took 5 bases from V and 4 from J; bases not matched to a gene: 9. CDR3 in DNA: TGTGCCATCAGTACGGGACAGGGTTTTTATTACGAGCAGTACTTC. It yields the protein CAISTGQGFYYEQYF.

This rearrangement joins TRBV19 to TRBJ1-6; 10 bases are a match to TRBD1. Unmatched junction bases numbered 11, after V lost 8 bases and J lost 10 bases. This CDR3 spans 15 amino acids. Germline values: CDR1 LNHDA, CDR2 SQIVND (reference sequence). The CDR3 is CASRTGTGAGSPLHF. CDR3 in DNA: TGTGCCAGTCGGACCGGGACAGGGGCTGGCTCACCCCTCCACTTT.

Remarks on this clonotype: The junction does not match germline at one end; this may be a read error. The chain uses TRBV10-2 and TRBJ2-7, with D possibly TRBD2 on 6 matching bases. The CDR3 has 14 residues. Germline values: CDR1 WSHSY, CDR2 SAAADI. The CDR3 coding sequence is TGCGCCACAGGGAGGAACGCGTGGATGAGACTTGTCTTGTTC. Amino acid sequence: CATGRNAWMRLVLF.

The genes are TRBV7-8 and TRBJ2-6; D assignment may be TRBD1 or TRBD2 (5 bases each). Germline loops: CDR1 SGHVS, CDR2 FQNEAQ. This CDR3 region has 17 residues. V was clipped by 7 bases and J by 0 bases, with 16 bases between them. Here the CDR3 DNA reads TGTGCCAGCACCGACCGGGGCCCTGGCTCTGGGGCCAACGTCCTGACTTTC. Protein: CASTDRGPGSGANVLTF.

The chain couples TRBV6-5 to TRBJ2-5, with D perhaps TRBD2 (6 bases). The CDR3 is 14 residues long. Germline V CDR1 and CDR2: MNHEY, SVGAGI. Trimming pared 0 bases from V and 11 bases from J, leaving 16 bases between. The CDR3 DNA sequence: TGTGCCAGCAGTTACTCCAGGGACTTTCAAGAGCAGTACTTC. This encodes CASSYSRDFQEQYF.

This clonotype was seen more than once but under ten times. The chain's CDR3 is CSAIAAPRGTEAFF. The CDR3 DNA follows: TGCAGTGCAATAGCGGCGCCTAGAGGGACTGAAGCTTTCTTT. The chain combines TRBV20-1 with TRBJ1-1; D is ambiguous. The CDR3 is made up of 14 amino acids. CDR1 is DFQATT and CDR2 is SNEGSKA in the germline V gene (reference sequence). Trimming took off 6 bases at V and 5 bases at J, with 19 bases between the two ends.

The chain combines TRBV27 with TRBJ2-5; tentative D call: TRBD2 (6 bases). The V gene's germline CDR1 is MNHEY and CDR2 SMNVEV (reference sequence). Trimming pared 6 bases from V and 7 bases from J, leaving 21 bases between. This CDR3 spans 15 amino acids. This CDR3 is CASSSTTGRGGTQYF. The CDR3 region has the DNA TGTGCCAGCAGCTCAACAACCGGGAGAGGTGGGACCCAGTACTTC.

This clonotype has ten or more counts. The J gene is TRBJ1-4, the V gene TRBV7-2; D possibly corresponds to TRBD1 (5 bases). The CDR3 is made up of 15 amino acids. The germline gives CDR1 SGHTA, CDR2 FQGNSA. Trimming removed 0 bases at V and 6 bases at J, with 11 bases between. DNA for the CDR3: TGTGCCAGCAGCTTAGCGGGACGAGCTGATGAAAAACTGTTTTTT. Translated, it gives CASSLAGRADEKLFF.

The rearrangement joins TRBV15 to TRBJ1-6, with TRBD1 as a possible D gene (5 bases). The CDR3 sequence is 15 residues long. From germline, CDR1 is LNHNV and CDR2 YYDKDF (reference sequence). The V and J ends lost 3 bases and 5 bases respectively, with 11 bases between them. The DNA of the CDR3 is TGTGCCACCAGCAGGGAAGGGGCAGATAATTCACCCCTCCACTTT. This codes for CATSREGADNSPLHF.

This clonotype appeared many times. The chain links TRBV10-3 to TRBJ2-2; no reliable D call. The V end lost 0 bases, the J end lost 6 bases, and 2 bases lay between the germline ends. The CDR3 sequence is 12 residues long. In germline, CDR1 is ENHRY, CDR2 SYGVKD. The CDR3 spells CAISESSGELFF. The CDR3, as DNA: TGTGCCATCAGTGAGTCGTCCGGGGAGCTGTTTTTT.

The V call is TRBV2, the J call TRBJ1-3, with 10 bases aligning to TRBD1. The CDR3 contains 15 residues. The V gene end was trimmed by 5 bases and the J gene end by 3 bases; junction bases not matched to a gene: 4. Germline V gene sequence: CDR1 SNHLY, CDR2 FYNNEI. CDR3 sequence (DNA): TGTGCCAGCAGTACCGGACAGGGGGTTGGAAACACCATATATTTT. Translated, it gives CASSTGQGVGNTIYF. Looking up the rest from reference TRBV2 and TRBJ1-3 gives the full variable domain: EPEVTQTPSHQVTQMGQEVILRCVPISNHLYFYWYRQILGQKVEFLVSFYNNEISEKSEIFDDQFSVERPDGSNFTLKIRSTKLEDSAMYFCASSTGQGVGNTIYFGEGSWLTVV.

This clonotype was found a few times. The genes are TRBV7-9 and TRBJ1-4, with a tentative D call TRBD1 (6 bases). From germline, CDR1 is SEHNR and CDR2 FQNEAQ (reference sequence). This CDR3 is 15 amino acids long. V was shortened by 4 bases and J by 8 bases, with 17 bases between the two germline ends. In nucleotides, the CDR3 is TGTGCCAGCAGCTCGCTACTACGGACAGAAGAAAAACTGTTTTTT. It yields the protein CASSSLLRTEEKLFF.

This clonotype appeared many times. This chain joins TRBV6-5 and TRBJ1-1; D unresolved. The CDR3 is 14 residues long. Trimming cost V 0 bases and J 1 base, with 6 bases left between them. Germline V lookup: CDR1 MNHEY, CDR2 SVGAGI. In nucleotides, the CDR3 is TGTGCCAGCAGTTACTCTGACACGAACACTGAAGCTTTCTTT. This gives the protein CASSYSDTNTEAFF.

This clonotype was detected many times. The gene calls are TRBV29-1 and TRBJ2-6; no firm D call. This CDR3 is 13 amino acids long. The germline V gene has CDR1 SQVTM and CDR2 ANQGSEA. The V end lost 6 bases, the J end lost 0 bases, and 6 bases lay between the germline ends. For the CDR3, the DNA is TGCAGCGTACTTAACTCTGGGGCCAACGTCCTGACTTTC. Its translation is CSVLNSGANVLTF.

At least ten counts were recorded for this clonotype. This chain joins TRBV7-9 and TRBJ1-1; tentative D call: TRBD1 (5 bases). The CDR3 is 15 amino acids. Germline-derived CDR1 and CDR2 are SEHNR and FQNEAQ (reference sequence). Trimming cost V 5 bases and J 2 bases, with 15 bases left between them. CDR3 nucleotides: TGTGCCAGCAGCCCCATTCGGGGCCGCAACACTGAAGCTTTCTTT. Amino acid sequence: CASSPIRGRNTEAFF.

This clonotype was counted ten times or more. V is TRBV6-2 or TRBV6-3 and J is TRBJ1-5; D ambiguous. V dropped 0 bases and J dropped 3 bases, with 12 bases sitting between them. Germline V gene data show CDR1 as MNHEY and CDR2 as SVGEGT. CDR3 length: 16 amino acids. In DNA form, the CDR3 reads TGTGCCAGCAGTTACTCGGTCCGGGCTACCAATCAGCCCCAGCATTTT. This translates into CASSYSVRATNQPQHF.

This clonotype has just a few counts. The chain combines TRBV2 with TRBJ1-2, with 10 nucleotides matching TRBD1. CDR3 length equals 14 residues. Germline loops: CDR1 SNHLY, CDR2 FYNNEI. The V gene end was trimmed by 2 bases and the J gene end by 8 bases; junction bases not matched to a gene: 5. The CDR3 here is CASSELGQGRGYTF. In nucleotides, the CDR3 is TGTGCCAGCAGTGAATTGGGACAGGGGCGAGGCTACACCTTC.